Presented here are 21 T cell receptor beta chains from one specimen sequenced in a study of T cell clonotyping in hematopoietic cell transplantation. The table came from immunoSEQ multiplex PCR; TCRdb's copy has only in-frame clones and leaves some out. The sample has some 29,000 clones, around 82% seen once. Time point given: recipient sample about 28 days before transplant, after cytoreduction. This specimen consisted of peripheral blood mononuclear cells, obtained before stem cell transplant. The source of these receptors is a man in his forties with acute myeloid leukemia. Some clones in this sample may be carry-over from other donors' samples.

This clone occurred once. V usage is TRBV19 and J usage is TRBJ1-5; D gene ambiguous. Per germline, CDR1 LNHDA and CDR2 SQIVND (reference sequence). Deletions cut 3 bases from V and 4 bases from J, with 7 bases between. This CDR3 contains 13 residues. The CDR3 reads CASSIKPNQPQHF. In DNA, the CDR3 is TGTGCCAGTAGTATTAAGCCTAATCAGCCCCAGCATTTT.

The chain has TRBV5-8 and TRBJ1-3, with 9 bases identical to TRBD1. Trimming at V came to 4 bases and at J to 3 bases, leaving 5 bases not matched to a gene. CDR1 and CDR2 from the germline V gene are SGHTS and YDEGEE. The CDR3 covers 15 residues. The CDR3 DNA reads TGTGCCAGCAGCATACAGGGGGCGGTTGGAAACACCATATATTTT. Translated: CASSIQGAVGNTIYF.

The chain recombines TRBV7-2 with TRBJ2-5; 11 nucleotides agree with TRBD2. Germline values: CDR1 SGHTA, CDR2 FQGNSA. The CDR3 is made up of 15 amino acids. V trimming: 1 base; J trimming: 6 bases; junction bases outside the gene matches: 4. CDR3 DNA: TGTGCCAGCAGCTTAGGTTCTAGCGGGGGGAAGACCCAGTACTTC. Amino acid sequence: CASSLGSSGGKTQYF.

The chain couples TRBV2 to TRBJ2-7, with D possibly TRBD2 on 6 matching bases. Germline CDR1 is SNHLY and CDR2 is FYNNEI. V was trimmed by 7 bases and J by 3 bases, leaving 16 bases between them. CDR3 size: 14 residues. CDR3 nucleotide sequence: TGTGCCAGCACTAGTTCCGGGACTCTCTACGAGCAGTACTTC. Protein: CASTSSGTLYEQYF.

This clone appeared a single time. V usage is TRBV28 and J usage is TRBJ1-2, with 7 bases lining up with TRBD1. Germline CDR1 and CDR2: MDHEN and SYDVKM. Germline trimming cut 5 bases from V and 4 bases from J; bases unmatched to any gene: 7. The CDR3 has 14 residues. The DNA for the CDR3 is TGTGCCAGCAGTATAGCGACAGGGATCTATGGCTACACCTTC. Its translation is CASSIATGIYGYTF.

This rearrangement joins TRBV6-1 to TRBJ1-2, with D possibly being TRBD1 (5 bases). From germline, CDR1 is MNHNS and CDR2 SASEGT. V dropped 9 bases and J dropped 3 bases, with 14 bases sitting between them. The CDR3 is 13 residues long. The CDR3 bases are TGTGCCAGTCACGTTGGGGGGTACTATGGCTACACCTTC. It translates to CASHVGGYYGYTF.

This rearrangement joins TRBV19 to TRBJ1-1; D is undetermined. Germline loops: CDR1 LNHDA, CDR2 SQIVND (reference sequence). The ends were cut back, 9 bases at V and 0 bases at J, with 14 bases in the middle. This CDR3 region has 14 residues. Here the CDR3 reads CASCARGMNTEAFF. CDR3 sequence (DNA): TGTGCCAGCTGTGCCCGAGGCATGAACACTGAAGCTTTCTTT.

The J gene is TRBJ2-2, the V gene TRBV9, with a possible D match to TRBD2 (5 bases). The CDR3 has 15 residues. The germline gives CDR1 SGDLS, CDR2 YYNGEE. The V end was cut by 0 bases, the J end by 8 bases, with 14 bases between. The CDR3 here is CASSVADHLAGELFF. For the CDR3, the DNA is TGTGCCAGCAGCGTAGCTGACCACCTAGCAGGGGAGCTGTTTTTT.

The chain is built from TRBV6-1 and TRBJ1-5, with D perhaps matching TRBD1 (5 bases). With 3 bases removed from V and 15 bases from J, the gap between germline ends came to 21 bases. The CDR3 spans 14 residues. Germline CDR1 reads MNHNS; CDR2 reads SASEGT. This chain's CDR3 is CASSESGYIGHRHF. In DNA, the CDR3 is TGTGCCAGCAGTGAGTCAGGGTACATAGGACATAGGCATTTT.

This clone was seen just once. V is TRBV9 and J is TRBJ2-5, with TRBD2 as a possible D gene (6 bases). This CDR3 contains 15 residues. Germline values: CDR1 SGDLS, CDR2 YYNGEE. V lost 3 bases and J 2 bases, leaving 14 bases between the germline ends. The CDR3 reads CASSAPGTPQETQYF. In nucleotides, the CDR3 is TGTGCCAGCAGCGCCCCGGGGACTCCTCAAGAGACCCAGTACTTC.

CDR3 nucleotides: TGTGCCAGCAGCGTAGGGACCGTTGGAGAGACCCAGTACTTC. The encoded protein is CASSVGTVGETQYF. The genes are TRBV9 and TRBJ2-5; no definite D call. The ends were cut back, 0 bases at V and 4 bases at J, with 10 bases in the middle. Germline-derived CDR1 and CDR2 are SGDLS and YYNGEE. This CDR3 has 14 residues.

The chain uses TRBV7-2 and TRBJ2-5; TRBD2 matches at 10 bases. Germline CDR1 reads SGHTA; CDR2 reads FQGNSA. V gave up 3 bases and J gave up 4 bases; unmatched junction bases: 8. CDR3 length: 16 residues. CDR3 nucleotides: TGTGCCAGCAGCTTGTTGGGACTAGCGTTAAGAGAGACCCAGTACTTC. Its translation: CASSLLGLALRETQYF.

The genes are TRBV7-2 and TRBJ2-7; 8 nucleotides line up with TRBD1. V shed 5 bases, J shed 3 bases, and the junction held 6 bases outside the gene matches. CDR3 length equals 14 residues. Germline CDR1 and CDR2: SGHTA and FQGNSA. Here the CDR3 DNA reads TGTGCCAGCAGCCCCGCCGGGACAGGCTACGAGCAGTACTTC. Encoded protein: CASSPAGTGYEQYF.

The CDR3 sequence is CASGSQGLGYGYTF. The CDR3 DNA reads as TGTGCCAGCGGGTCCCAGGGGCTGGGGTATGGCTACACCTTC. The chain recombines TRBV6-1 with TRBJ1-2; a possible D gene is TRBD1 (6 bases). CDR3 length: 14 residues. Looked up from germline, CDR1 is MNHNS and CDR2 is SASEGT. Between the trimmed V and J ends, which lost 8 bases and 5 bases, there was a span of 18 bases.

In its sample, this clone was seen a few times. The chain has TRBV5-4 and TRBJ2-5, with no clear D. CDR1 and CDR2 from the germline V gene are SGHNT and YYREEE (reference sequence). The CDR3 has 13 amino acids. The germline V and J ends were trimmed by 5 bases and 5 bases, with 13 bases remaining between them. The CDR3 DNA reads TGTGCCAGCAGAATCCGGAGTGGGGAGACCCAGTACTTC. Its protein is CASRIRSGETQYF.

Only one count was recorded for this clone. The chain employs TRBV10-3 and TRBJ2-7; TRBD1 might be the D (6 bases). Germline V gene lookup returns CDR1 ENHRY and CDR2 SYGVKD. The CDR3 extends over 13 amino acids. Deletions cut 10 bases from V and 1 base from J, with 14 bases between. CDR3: CATTPQGSYEQYF. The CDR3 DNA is TGTGCCACCACTCCCCAGGGGTCCTACGAGCAGTACTTC.

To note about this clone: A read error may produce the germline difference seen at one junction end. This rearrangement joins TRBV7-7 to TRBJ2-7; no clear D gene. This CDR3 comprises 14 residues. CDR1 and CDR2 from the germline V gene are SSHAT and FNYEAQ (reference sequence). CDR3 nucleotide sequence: TGTGCTAGCAGCTTAGGAGTGGGCCCTTACGAGCAGTACTTC. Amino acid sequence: CASSLGVGPYEQYF.

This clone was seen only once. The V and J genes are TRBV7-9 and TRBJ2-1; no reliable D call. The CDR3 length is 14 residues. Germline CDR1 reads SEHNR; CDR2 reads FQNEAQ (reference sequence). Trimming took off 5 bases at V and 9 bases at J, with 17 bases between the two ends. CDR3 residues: CASSQPRALSEQFF. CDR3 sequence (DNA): TGTGCCAGCAGCCAACCACGGGCGTTGAGTGAGCAGTTCTTC.

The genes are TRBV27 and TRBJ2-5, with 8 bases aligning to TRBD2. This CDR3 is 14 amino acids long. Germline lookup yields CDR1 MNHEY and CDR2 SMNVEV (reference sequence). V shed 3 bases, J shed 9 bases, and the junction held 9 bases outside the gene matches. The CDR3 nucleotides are TGTGCCAGCAGTTTTGGGGCCCTCGGGGGGGCCCAGTACTTC. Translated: CASSFGALGGAQYF.

As DNA, the CDR3 is TGTGCCATCAGTGAGTCGGGGACTAGTAGGAGCACCGGGGAGCTGTTTTTT. The encoded protein is CAISESGTSRSTGELFF. V usage is TRBV10-3 and J usage is TRBJ2-2; 8 nucleotides match TRBD2. Losses at the gene ends were 0 bases for V and 4 bases for J; bases not matched to a gene: 7. CDR1 ENHRY and CDR2 SYGVKD come from the germline V gene. The CDR3 contains 17 residues.

The CDR3 DNA is TGTGCCAGCAGCACAGGGGACTACTACAATGAGCAGTTCTTC. This translates into CASSTGDYYNEQFF. The chain joins TRBV9 to TRBJ2-1; either TRBD1 or TRBD2 may fit D (7 bases each). CDR1 SGDLS and CDR2 YYNGEE come from the germline V gene. Trimming cost V 4 bases and J 3 bases, with 11 bases left between them. The CDR3 is 14 residues long.